These T cell receptor beta chains were read from a single sample in a study of cytomegalovirus exposure and HLA in healthy donors. The data were produced by immunoSEQ multiplex PCR, yet TCRdb's version contains in-frame clones alone and is incomplete. This sample lists some 150,000 clones; its ten largest clones have 2.2%. The material sequenced was PBMCs. The receptors come from a woman aged 18 to 35 in good health and CMV-seronegative. Both conserved end residues are part of each CDR3. A D gene is named only where the DNA matches it firmly.

d_gene: .; len: 14; j_gene: TRBJ2-5; v_gene: TRBV9; CDR3nt: TGTGCCAGCAGCGTCGGACTTAACCAAGAGACCCAGTACTTC; CDR3aa: CASSVGLNQETQYF
d_gene: TRBD1; len: 17; j_gene: TRBJ1-1; v_gene: TRBV30; CDR3nt: TGTGCCTGGAGTGTGTGGACAGGGGGCTATCGGGACACTGAAGCTTTCTTT; CDR3aa: CAWSVWTGGYRDTEAFF
d_gene: .; len: 11; j_gene: TRBJ1-1; v_gene: TRBV20-1; CDR3nt: TGCAGTGCTAGGCTCGGTAACGAAGCTTTCTTT; CDR3aa: CSARLGNEAFF
d_gene: .; len: 15; j_gene: TRBJ2-7; v_gene: TRBV11-2; CDR3nt: TGTGCCAGCAGCTTAGGGGCGGGGATGGGCTACGAGCAGTACTTC; CDR3aa: CASSLGAGMGYEQYF
d_gene: .; len: 16; j_gene: TRBJ2-2; v_gene: TRBV7-3; CDR3nt: TGTGCCAGCAGCCCCCGCGCGGCCCGCGGGACCGGGGAGCTGTTTTTT; CDR3aa: CASSPRAARGTGELFF
d_gene: TRBD1; len: 15; j_gene: TRBJ1-4; v_gene: TRBV28; CDR3nt: TGTGCCAGCAGTTCACCGACAGGGAATACTGAAAAACTGTTTTTT; CDR3aa: CASSSPTGNTEKLFF
d_gene: .; len: 16; j_gene: TRBJ2-1; v_gene: TRBV5-1; CDR3nt: TGCGCCAGCAGCTTAGGGCCGTCGGGGGTCATAAATGAGCAGTTCTTC; CDR3aa: CASSLGPSGVINEQFF
d_gene: .; len: 15; j_gene: TRBJ1-3; v_gene: TRBV7-2; CDR3nt: TGTGCCAGCAGCGGGGGAGGATTCTTTGGAAACACCATATATTTT; CDR3aa: CASSGGGFFGNTIYF
d_gene: TRBD1; len: 15; j_gene: TRBJ2-1; v_gene: TRBV7-9; CDR3nt: TGTGCCAGCAGCTCCGGGACAGGGCGCTACAATGAGCAGTTCTTC; CDR3aa: CASSSGTGRYNEQFF
d_gene: .; len: 15; j_gene: TRBJ2-3; v_gene: TRBV9; CDR3nt: TGTGCCAGCAGCGTCCGGGGATTTAGCACAGATACGCAGTATTTT; CDR3aa: CASSVRGFSTDTQYF
d_gene: .; len: 15; j_gene: TRBJ2-1; v_gene: TRBV2; CDR3nt: TGTGCCAGCAGTGAATTGCTGTACACCAAAAATGAGCAGTTCTTC; CDR3aa: CASSELLYTKNEQFF
d_gene: TRBD1; len: 15; j_gene: TRBJ2-4; v_gene: TRBV6-1; CDR3nt: TGTGCCAGCAGTGAATCGGACAGGGGGAGGAACATTCAGTACTTC; CDR3aa: CASSESDRGRNIQYF
d_gene: TRBD1; len: 16; j_gene: TRBJ1-4; v_gene: TRBV28; CDR3nt: TGTGCCTCACGAAAAAGGGGACAGACTGGTTTTGAAAAACTGTTTTTT; CDR3aa: CASRKRGQTGFEKLFF
d_gene: TRBD1; len: 14; j_gene: TRBJ1-2; v_gene: TRBV18; CDR3nt: TGTGCCAGCTCACCCGGGACAGGGTTTGGCGGCTACACCTTC; CDR3aa: CASSPGTGFGGYTF
d_gene: TRBD1; len: 14; j_gene: TRBJ1-1; v_gene: TRBV6-6; CDR3nt: TGTGCCAGCAGTTTCTCCCGGGACAGGGTTGAAGCTTTCTTT; CDR3aa: CASSFSRDRVEAFF
d_gene: TRBD2; len: 15; j_gene: TRBJ2-7; v_gene: TRBV11-3; CDR3nt: TGTGCCAGCAGCGAAAGCGGGAGCAGTCCCTACGAGCAGTACTTC; CDR3aa: CASSESGSSPYEQYF
d_gene: .; len: 15; j_gene: TRBJ2-7; v_gene: TRBV6-5; CDR3nt: TGTGCCAGCAGTTACTCAGGGCAGGGATCCTACGAGCAGTACTTC; CDR3aa: CASSYSGQGSYEQYF
d_gene: TRBD2; len: 15; j_gene: TRBJ2-1; v_gene: TRBV27; CDR3nt: TGTGCCAGCAGGAGTAGCGGGCCTATATACAATGAGCAGTTCTTC; CDR3aa: CASRSSGPIYNEQFF
d_gene: TRBD1; len: 13; j_gene: TRBJ2-7; v_gene: TRBV2; CDR3nt: TGTGCCAGCAGTGTTAACAGGGGGTACGAGCAGTACTTC; CDR3aa: CASSVNRGYEQYF
d_gene: TRBD1; len: 14; j_gene: TRBJ2-2; v_gene: TRBV5-1; CDR3nt: TGCGCCAGCGTTGGGGACAGGGTCACCGGGGAGCTGTTTTTT; CDR3aa: CASVGDRVTGELFF
d_gene: .; len: 13; j_gene: TRBJ2-5; v_gene: TRBV5-4; CDR3nt: TGTGCCAGCAGTACAGGGATATCGGAGACCCAGTACTTC; CDR3aa: CASSTGISETQYF
d_gene: TRBD2; len: 15; j_gene: TRBJ2-1; v_gene: TRBV9; CDR3nt: TGTGCCAGCAGCGTAGTTAGCGGGAGAGGGGATGAGCAGTTCTTC; CDR3aa: CASSVVSGRGDEQFF
d_gene: .; len: 15; j_gene: TRBJ2-3; v_gene: TRBV19; CDR3nt: TGTGCCAGTAGTATTCCGCAGGGGACCACAGATACGCAGTATTTT; CDR3aa: CASSIPQGTTDTQYF
d_gene: TRBD1; len: 14; j_gene: TRBJ2-3; v_gene: TRBV10-3; CDR3nt: TGTGCCATCAGAACGGACAGGGGGGCAGATACGCAGTATTTT; CDR3aa: CAIRTDRGADTQYF
d_gene: TRBD2; len: 16; j_gene: TRBJ2-7; v_gene: TRBV6-5; CDR3nt: TGTGCCAGCAGTTACTCGAGTGGCGGGGGGACCTACGAGCAGTACTTC; CDR3aa: CASSYSSGGGTYEQYF
d_gene: .; len: 15; j_gene: TRBJ1-2; v_gene: TRBV6-6; CDR3nt: TGTGCCAGCGCCTCAAACAGGGACCCATTCTATGGCTACACCTTC; CDR3aa: CASASNRDPFYGYTF
d_gene: .; len: 14; j_gene: TRBJ2-3; v_gene: TRBV5-1; CDR3nt: TGCGCCAGCAGCTTCTGGGGGGGCACAGATACGCAGTATTTT; CDR3aa: CASSFWGGTDTQYF
d_gene: .; len: 13; j_gene: TRBJ2-7; v_gene: TRBV7-3; CDR3nt: TGTGCCAGCAGCTCCGGTCCCAGGTACGAGCAGTACTTC; CDR3aa: CASSSGPRYEQYF
d_gene: TRBD1; len: 15; j_gene: TRBJ1-4; v_gene: TRBV27; CDR3nt: TGTGCCAGCAGTCCGACCGGGACAGGAGATGAAAAACTGTTTTTT; CDR3aa: CASSPTGTGDEKLFF
d_gene: .; len: 14; j_gene: TRBJ2-3; v_gene: TRBV27; CDR3nt: TGTGCCAGCAGCTCGGAGGGGTACACAGATACGCAGTATTTT; CDR3aa: CASSSEGYTDTQYF
d_gene: .; len: 14; j_gene: TRBJ2-5; v_gene: TRBV28; CDR3nt: TGTGCCAGCAGTTTAAGTCAGGGCGGAGAGACCCAGTACTTC; CDR3aa: CASSLSQGGETQYF
d_gene: TRBD1; len: 12; j_gene: TRBJ2-1; v_gene: TRBV10-3; CDR3nt: TGTGCCATCCAGACAGGGGACAATGAGCAGTTCTTC; CDR3aa: CAIQTGDNEQFF
d_gene: TRBD1; len: 14; j_gene: TRBJ1-5; v_gene: TRBV19; CDR3nt: TGTGCCAGTCAGTCGGACAGGGGAGGGCAGCCCCAGCATTTT; CDR3aa: CASQSDRGGQPQHF
d_gene: TRBD1; len: 13; j_gene: TRBJ1-6; v_gene: TRBV30; CDR3nt: TGTGCCTGGAGGGACAGGGGAAATTCACCCCTCCACTTT; CDR3aa: CAWRDRGNSPLHF
d_gene: TRBD2; len: 17; j_gene: TRBJ2-7; v_gene: TRBV4-2; CDR3nt: TGTGCCAGCAGCCCGAGAGAGAGGCGGGAGGGCTCCTACGAGCAGTACTTC; CDR3aa: CASSPRERREGSYEQYF
d_gene: .; len: 16; j_gene: TRBJ1-3; v_gene: TRBV5-6; CDR3nt: TGTGCCAGCAGCTCAACAAAGTACAACAGTGGAAACACCATATATTTT; CDR3aa: CASSSTKYNSGNTIYF
d_gene: TRBD2; len: 14; j_gene: TRBJ2-7; v_gene: TRBV18; CDR3nt: TGTGCCAGCTCACCGGGACTAGCGGGAGAAGAGCAGTACTTC; CDR3aa: CASSPGLAGEEQYF